This TCR beta chain was documented in a study of shared clonotypes between healthy human individuals (dated by TCRdb to the early 2020s). Context from the whole study: The cohort included a few men and a couple of women between 18 and 49 years of age. For each donor, CD4 naive and CD4 memory were each run on three plates, CD8 naive on two plates, and CD8 memory on one plate. To increase sequencing depth and limit assay-specific biases, different laboratories used diverse techniques to prepare libraries and sequence TCR repertoires. Each donor's leukapheresis produced roughly between roughly 0.94 and 9.5 billion PBMCs. To estimate repertoire size and how much clonotype sharing occurs between individuals, the study deeply sequenced the blood TCR repertoires of about five healthy adults. Study-wide conclusions, independent of this receptor: When a few donors were compared, the shared fraction of clonotypes was about 5.4% for naive CD4, about 4% for naive CD8, 2.3% for memory CD4, and 0.4% for memory CD8. Because the study included a small number of donors, the genetic and exposure-history diversity represented was limited. Even with the large sequencing depth, rarefaction of the sorted-subset datasets indicated that sequencing was incomplete. Pairwise subsampling indicated that sequencing depth was expected to affect the degree of clonotype sharing among donors. Naive subsets generally had larger estimated clonotype richness than memory subsets. Clonotypes shared by all four sorted-subset donors showed higher generation probabilities than non-shared clonotypes. Sampling was restricted to blood, and TCR repertoires in tissue are likely to differ from TCR repertoires in blood.

Note on this clone: Its binding antigen is unknown. No base quality information exists; no much larger clone differs at one position.

Via the germline V gene, CDR1 is SGHRS and CDR2 YFSETQ. Deletion took 5 bases off V and 4 bases off J, with a span of 12 bases between the germline ends. The CDR3 runs 14 residues from the cysteine to the phenylalanine. CDR3 DNA only is kept here, 42 bases in frame from base 1. The donors were healthy, HIV-negative adults who had no recently reported acute infections or vaccinations. Only Caucasian adults living in Nashville, Tennessee, USA were represented among the donors. Magnetic negative selection was used to enrich CD4+ T cells, after which naive cells were positively selected on CD45RA and the negative fraction became the memory subset. After blood collection by leukapheresis, PBMCs were isolated using Ficoll-Histopaque density gradient centrifugation and then cryopreserved in the vapor phase of liquid nitrogen. Analytical flow cytometry was used to check the purity and quantity of every magnetically sorted T cell population. Genomic DNA was isolated from each sorted fraction and quantified by UV absorbance on a Nanodrop 2000c.

Using the deep immunoSEQ assay, TCR CDR3 regions were amplified from genomic DNA by multiplex PCR. For each cell subset, the extracted genomic DNA was distributed evenly across all wells of several immunoSEQ 96-well plates, and each plate served as one replicate. For sorted subsets, each replicate PCR was loaded with approximately 200 ng genomic DNA, equivalent to 30,000 or so T cell genomes. Purified libraries were measured with a Qubit 3.0 fluorometer, size-checked on a Bioanalyzer 2100, and measured again with the KAPA Library Quantification kit. A separate single-read 150-cycle Illumina NextSeq 550 flow cell was used to sequence each immunoSEQ 96-well plate. As for how the authors treated the data: Because the immunoSEQ output held only junctional sequences and lacked quality scores, the filtering could not match the filtering applied to full-length reads. To assign V/J genes and CDR3, sequences were annotated against IMGT germline references using PyIR, a Python wrapper for IgBLAST v1.9. Reads with weak V/J assignments (E-value above 1e-6), missing CDR3, stop codons, out-of-frame junctions, or ambiguous translated residues were removed. V3J clonotypes were defined as sequences sharing an identical inferred V gene, J gene, and CDR3 amino acid sequence. The percentage overlap between two repertoires was calculated by dividing the number of shared unique clonotypes by the size of the smaller repertoire. Three approaches were used to assess repertoire richness: RTK rarefaction, the Chao1 estimator, and Recon v2.1 estimates of unobserved clonotypes. Generation probabilities for all TCRbeta clonotypes obtained by the gDNA method from a handful of donors were computed using OLGA. Drawn from immuneACCESS, this table holds only the in-frame rearrangements with V and J called that TCRdb kept. Clones are partly lost; checked studies trace under half to an unresolved V gene and leave the rest unexplained. The D gene and trimming were derived from the DNA, and the V and J assignments and clone size from that table. The sample has under 1,100,000 clones on record, 75% of them singletons. The top ten clonotypes cover approximately 1.5% of the sample.

Sequenced material: memory CD4+ T cells sorted from blood. Interpreted using the paper, the cell subset or site label stands for: CD45RA-negative fraction. This receptor chain uses TRBV5-1 and TRBJ2-2; the D gene is perhaps TRBD1 or TRBD2, each of them matching over 5 bases. The sequence came from a man aged 18 to 29 in good health. The CDR3 region has the sequence CASRITGGTGELFF. The sequenced DNA is TGCGCCAGCAGGATAACAGGAGGCACCGGGGAGCTGTTTTTT.